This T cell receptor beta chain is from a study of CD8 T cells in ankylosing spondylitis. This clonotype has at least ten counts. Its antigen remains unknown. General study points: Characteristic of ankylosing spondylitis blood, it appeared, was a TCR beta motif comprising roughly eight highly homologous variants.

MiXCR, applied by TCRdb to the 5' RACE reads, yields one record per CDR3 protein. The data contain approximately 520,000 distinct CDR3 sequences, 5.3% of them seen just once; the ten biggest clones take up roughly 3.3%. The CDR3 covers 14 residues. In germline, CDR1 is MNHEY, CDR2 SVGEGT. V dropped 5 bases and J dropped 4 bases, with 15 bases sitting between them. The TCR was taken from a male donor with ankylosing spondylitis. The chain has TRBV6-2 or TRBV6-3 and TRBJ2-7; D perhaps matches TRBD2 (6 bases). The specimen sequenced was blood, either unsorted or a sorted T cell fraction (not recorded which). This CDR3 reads CASSRDFVRYEQYF. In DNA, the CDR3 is TGTGCCAGCAGTCGGGACTTCGTAAGATACGAGCAGTACTTC.